This TCR beta chain came from a study of identifying expanded T cells in peripheral blood. Sequencing used immunoSEQ multiplex PCR; TCRdb keeps in-frame clones, though not all of them. The sample contains about 130,000 clones, 86% of which appear only once. The CDR3 length is 16 residues. Trimming shortened V by 2 bases and J by 0 bases, and 11 bases separated the two germline ends. Germline V gives CDR1 MGHRA, CDR2 YSYEKL. The clonotype was recovered from a person aged 18 to 75 in good health. The V gene is TRBV4-1, the J gene TRBJ1-3, with D hard to call. Source material: blood. The CDR3 spells CASSQNTQDSGNTIYF. Written as DNA, the CDR3 is TGCGCCAGCAGCCAAAACACGCAGGACTCTGGAAACACCATATATTTT.